This TCR beta chain was identified in a study of T-cell reconstitution after alpha-beta-depleted transplantation in children. Study results and caveats: Counts and diversity of T cells one year after transplant came mostly from newly produced T cells. Several hundred graft clones that had expanded were reportedly the source of alpha-beta T cells about two months after transplant. Some patients showed high day-60 TCRbeta diversity, which derived from surviving recipient T cells and thymic progenitors.

This sample's TCRbeta library carried unique molecular identifier barcodes. Each CDR3 protein is one row after TCRdb ran MiXCR on the PCR reads. The sample records about 1,000,000 distinct CDR3 sequences, around 30% being singletons. Looked up from germline, CDR1 is SGHRS and CDR2 is YFSETQ. The CDR3 length is 18 residues. V was clipped by 3 bases and J by 3 bases; unmatched bases: 17. Of note for this clonotype: Its antigen is still unknown.

The chain employs TRBV5-1 and TRBJ2-7; 8 nucleotides agree with TRBD1. The clonotype was recovered from a boy in the first two years of life who had a stem cell transplant for SCID, so the T cells may come from the graft donor. The sequencing used PBMCs, mostly from graft donor cells, collected 360 days after TCRalphabeta/CD19-depleted stem cell transplant. CDR3: CASSSRDRTSKGNYEQYF. The CDR3 region has the DNA TGCGCCAGCAGCTCCCGGGACAGGACCTCAAAGGGAAACTACGAGCAGTACTTC.